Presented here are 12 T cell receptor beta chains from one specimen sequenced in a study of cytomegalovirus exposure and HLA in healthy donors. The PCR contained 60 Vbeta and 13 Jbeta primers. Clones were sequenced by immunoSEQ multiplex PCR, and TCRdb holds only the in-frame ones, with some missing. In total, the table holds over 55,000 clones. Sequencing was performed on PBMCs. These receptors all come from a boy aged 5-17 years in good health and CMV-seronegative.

The CDR3, as DNA: TGTGCCAGCAGTGCAGGGATTAGCAATCAGCCCCAGCATTTT. This translates into CASSAGISNQPQHF. The chain combines TRBV6-1 with TRBJ1-5, with D possibly matching TRBD1 (5 bases). V lost 4 bases and J lost 0, with 7 bases in between. Germline lookup yields CDR1 MNHNS and CDR2 SASEGT. This CDR3 is 14 amino acids long.

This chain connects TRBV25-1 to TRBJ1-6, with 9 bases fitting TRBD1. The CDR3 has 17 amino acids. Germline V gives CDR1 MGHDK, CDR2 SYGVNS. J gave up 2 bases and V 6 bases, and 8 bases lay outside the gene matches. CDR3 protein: CASSPQGASTYNSPLHF. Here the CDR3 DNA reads TGTGCCAGCAGCCCACAGGGGGCCAGTACCTATAATTCACCCCTCCACTTT.

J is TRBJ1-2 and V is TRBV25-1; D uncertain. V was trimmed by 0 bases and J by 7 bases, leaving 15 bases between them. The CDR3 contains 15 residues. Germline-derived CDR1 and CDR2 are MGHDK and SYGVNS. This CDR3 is CASSEYGSAAGGYTF. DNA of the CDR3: TGTGCCAGCAGTGAATACGGATCAGCAGCGGGTGGCTACACCTTC.

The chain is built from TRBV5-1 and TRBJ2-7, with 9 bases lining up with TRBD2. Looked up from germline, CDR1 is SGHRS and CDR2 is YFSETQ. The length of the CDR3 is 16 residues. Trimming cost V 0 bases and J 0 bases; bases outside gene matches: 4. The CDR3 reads CASSLGSSGVSYEQYF. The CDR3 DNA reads TGCGCCAGCAGCTTGGGGTCTAGCGGGGTCTCCTACGAGCAGTACTTC.

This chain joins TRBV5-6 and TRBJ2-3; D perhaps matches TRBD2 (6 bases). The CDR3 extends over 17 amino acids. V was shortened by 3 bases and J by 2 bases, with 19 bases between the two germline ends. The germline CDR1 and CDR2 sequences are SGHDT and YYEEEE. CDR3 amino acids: CASSSEAGTDFTDTQYF. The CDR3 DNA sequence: TGTGCCAGCAGCTCTGAGGCGGGGACGGACTTCACAGATACGCAGTATTTT.

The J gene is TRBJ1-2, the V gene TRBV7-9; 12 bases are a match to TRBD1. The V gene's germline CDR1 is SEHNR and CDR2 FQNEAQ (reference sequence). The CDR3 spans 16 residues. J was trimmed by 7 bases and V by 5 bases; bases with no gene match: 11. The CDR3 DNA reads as TGTGCCAGCAGCCGAACACCGGGACAGGGGGCAGGTGGCTACACCTTC. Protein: CASSRTPGQGAGGYTF.

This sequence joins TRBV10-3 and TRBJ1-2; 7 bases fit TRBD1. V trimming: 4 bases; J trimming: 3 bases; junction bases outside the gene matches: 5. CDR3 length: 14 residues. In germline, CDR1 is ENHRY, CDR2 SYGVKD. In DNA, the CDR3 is TGTGCCATCAGTGGTGACAGGGTCGACTATGGCTACACCTTC. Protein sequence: CAISGDRVDYGYTF.

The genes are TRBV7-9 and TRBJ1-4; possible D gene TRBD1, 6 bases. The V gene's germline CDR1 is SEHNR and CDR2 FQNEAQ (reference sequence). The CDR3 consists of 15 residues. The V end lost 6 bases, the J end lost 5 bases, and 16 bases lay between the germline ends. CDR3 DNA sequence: TGTGCCAGCAGTCTGGACAGCACCATCAATGAAAAACTGTTTTTT. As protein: CASSLDSTINEKLFF.

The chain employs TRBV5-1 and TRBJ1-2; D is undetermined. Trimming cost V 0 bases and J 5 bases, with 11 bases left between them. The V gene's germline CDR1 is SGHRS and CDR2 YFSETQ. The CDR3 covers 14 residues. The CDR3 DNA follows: TGCGCCAGCAGCTTGGATTCAATGAGTTATGGCTACACCTTC. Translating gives CASSLDSMSYGYTF.

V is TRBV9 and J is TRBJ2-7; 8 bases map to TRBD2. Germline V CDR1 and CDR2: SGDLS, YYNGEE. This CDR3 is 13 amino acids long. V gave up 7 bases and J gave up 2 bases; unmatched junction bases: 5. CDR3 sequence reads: CASEGTRAYEQYF. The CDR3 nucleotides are TGTGCCAGCGAGGGGACTAGGGCCTACGAGCAGTACTTC.

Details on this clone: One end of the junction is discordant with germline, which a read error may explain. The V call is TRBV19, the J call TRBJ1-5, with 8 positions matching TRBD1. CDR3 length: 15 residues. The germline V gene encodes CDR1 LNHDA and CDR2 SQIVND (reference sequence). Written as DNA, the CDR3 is TGTGCCAGTAGAATAGGACAGGGTGGGAATCAGCCCCAGCATTTT. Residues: CASRIGQGGNQPQHF.

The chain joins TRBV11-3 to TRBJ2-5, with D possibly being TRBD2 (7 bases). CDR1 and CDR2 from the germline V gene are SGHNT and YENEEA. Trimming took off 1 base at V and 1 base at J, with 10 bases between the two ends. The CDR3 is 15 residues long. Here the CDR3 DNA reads TGTGCCAGCAGCTTAGGGGGGGGCCTCCAAGAGACCCAGTACTTC. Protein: CASSLGGGLQETQYF.